The 5 T cell receptor beta chains presented below share a single source sample, sequenced in a study of identical twins (dated by TCRdb to about 2016). Library creation used 5' RACE. The sample was run on an Illumina HiSeq 2000. TCRdb reran the public reads through fastp at Q25 and MiXCR, keeping productive beta chains. Entries that share a CDR3 protein sequence are merged under the most common genes and DNA. The sample table lists some 570,000 distinct CDR3 sequences, about a fifth of them with a count of one. The biggest ten clones account for about 0.48% of the sample. These data were likewise used in another study, on yellow fever vaccine responses in identical twins.

The specimen sequenced was CD4+ T cells sorted from blood. These receptors all stem from a woman between 18 and 30 years old in good health.

The chain has TRBV29-1 and TRBJ2-1; D might be TRBD1 (6 bases). CDR1 SQVTM and CDR2 ANQGSEA come from the germline V gene. This CDR3 is 10 amino acids long. Trimming left V 4 bases short and J 9 bases short, with 7 bases between. The CDR3 bases are TGCAGCGTTGGGGGGCTTGAGCAGTTCTTC. The encoded protein is CSVGGLEQFF.

The rearrangement joins TRBV7-9 to TRBJ2-2; maybe TRBD1 (6 bases). The V end lost 5 bases, the J end lost 0 bases, and 13 bases lay between the germline ends. Germline values: CDR1 SEHNR, CDR2 FQNEAQ (reference sequence). CDR3 size: 16 residues. DNA for the CDR3: TGTGCCAGCAGCCGAGCCGGGACAACGAACACCGGGGAGCTGTTTTTT. Translated, it gives CASSRAGTTNTGELFF.

There are a few counts of this clonotype. This chain links TRBV12-3 or TRBV12-4 with TRBJ2-7; the match to TRBD1 covers 10 bases. CDR3 length equals 14 residues. V was clipped by 9 bases and J by 5 bases; unmatched bases: 10. CDR3 nucleotide sequence: TGTGCCAGGACAGGGGGCGCTTTTTCCCACGAGCAGTACTTC. It yields the protein CARTGGAFSHEQYF.

In this sample, this clonotype turned up a few times. This rearrangement joins TRBV5-1 to TRBJ2-5, with D maybe TRBD1 (5 bases). CDR1 and CDR2 (germline): SGHRS, YFSETQ. The V and J ends lost 8 bases and 0 bases respectively, with 11 bases between them. The CDR3 runs 13 residues. The CDR3: CASRDRYQETQYF. CDR3 sequence (DNA): TGCGCCAGTAGAGACAGATACCAAGAGACCCAGTACTTC.

The rearrangement uses TRBV12-3 or TRBV12-4 and TRBJ2-7, with TRBD1 matching over 9 bases. This CDR3 region has 14 residues. Trimming cost V 7 bases and J 2 bases; bases outside gene matches: 6. CDR3 sequence (DNA): TGTGCCAGCACCTTAGGACAGGGGACCTACGAGCAGTACTTC. It translates to CASTLGQGTYEQYF.